Below, 10 T cell receptor beta chains from the same sample are listed, as sequenced in a study of T cells in Graves' hyperthyroidism and ophthalmopathy. RNA transcripts yielded amplified TCR beta CDR3 regions. Primed by the HTBI set, a first-round RT-PCR was run on the TCR CDR3. TCRdb redid the calling of the multiplex PCR reads with MiXCR, one entry per CDR3 protein. The data show hundreds of thousands of distinct CDR3 sequences, roughly 20% seen once. Sequencing was performed on blood. These receptors were collected from a man aged 50 to 60 with Graves' ophthalmopathy.

The chain couples TRBV5-1 to TRBJ1-3, with 9 bases aligning to TRBD1. After removal of 4 bases from V and 4 bases from J, the junction contained 12 bases not matched to a gene. CDR1 SGHRS and CDR2 YFSETQ come from the germline V gene. The CDR3 loop spans 17 amino acids. CDR3 DNA: TGCGCCAGCAGCCCAAGACAGGGGGAGATCTCAGGAAACACCATATATTTT. Translating gives CASSPRQGEISGNTIYF.

The rearrangement uses TRBV9 and TRBJ2-1; TRBD2 aligns across 10 bases. CDR3 length: 19 amino acids. The germline V gene encodes CDR1 SGDLS and CDR2 YYNGEE. Germline trimming cut 4 bases from V and 6 bases from J; bases unmatched to any gene: 19. CDR3 region: CASSPHPKGSGRAGNEQFF. CDR3 DNA sequence: TGTGCCAGCAGCCCACACCCTAAAGGAAGCGGGAGGGCCGGCAATGAGCAGTTCTTC.

This clonotype was detected a few times. The chain joins TRBV7-9 to TRBJ2-5, with D maybe TRBD1 (6 bases). Per germline, CDR1 SEHNR and CDR2 FQNEAQ (reference sequence). The CDR3 contains 15 residues. V lost 4 bases and J 7 bases, leaving 19 bases between the germline ends. CDR3 sequence: CASSYDRTTTRTQYF. Here the CDR3 DNA reads TGTGCCAGCAGCTACGACAGGACCACCACCCGGACCCAGTACTTC.

In its sample, this clonotype was seen many times. CDR3 residues: CSASRRDSYNEQFF. Written as DNA, the CDR3 is TGCAGTGCTAGCAGGAGAGACTCCTACAATGAGCAGTTCTTC. This rearrangement joins TRBV20-1 to TRBJ2-1; D unclear. The V end was cut by 3 bases, the J end by 0 bases, with 9 bases between. CDR3 length: 14 residues. Germline V CDR1 and CDR2: DFQATT, SNEGSKA (reference sequence).

This chain joins TRBV5-1 and TRBJ2-1, with no clear D. CDR3 length: 15 amino acids. Germline V lookup: CDR1 SGHRS, CDR2 YFSETQ. The V end was cut by 0 bases, the J end by 2 bases, with 9 bases between. The CDR3 nucleotides read TGCGCCAGCAGCTTGGCGGGTGACACCTACAATGAGCAGTTCTTC. Translation gives CASSLAGDTYNEQFF.

This clonotype occurred once. One base away lies a much larger clone, so this may be a sequencing read error. This chain uses TRBV12-3 or TRBV12-4 with TRBJ1-4; no definite D call. This CDR3 comprises 16 residues. V was cut by 6 bases and J by 5 bases, with 19 bases left in between. The CDR3 sequence is CASSSNRRALNEKLFF. CDR3 coding DNA: TGTGCCAGCAGCAGCAACCGACGGGCCTTAAATGAAAAACTGTTTTTT.

The sample holds a few counts of this clonotype. The J gene is TRBJ2-7, the V gene TRBV7-9; D may be TRBD1 (6 bases). The CDR3 is made up of 15 amino acids. CDR1 and CDR2 from the germline V gene are SEHNR and FQNEAQ (reference sequence). Trimming removed 1 base from V and 3 bases from J, with 13 bases in between. CDR3 protein: CASSLGNRGGYEQYF. CDR3 bases: TGTGCCAGCAGCTTAGGCAATCGAGGGGGCTACGAGCAGTACTTC.

Details on this clonotype: One end of the junction does not line up with germline, which may come from a read error. V gene TRBV7-7 combines with J gene TRBJ2-2; D may be TRBD2 (6 bases). The CDR3 extends over 14 amino acids. Germline V gives CDR1 SSHAT, CDR2 FNYEAQ (reference sequence). In DNA form, the CDR3 reads TGTGCTAGCAGCTTAGCGGCGCACACCGGGGAGCTGTTTTTT. The encoded protein is CASSLAAHTGELFF.

This clonotype was counted at least ten times. The genes are TRBV30 and TRBJ2-3; 7 bases align to TRBD2. This CDR3 is 14 amino acids long. The ends lost 3 bases at V and 6 bases at J; junction bases unmatched: 9. CDR1 is GTSNPN and CDR2 is SVGIG in the germline V gene (reference sequence). CDR3 amino acids: CAWRRLAQSDTQYF. Here the CDR3 DNA reads TGTGCCTGGAGGCGACTAGCCCAATCCGATACGCAGTATTTT.

The chain employs TRBV10-3 and TRBJ1-1; D gene unclear. V was cut by 0 bases and J by 1 base, with 6 bases left in between. Germline V gene data show CDR1 as ENHRY and CDR2 as SYGVKD. The CDR3 covers 14 residues. Here the CDR3 reads CAISESLANTEAFF. CDR3 bases: TGTGCCATCAGTGAGTCGTTAGCGAACACTGAAGCTTTCTTT.